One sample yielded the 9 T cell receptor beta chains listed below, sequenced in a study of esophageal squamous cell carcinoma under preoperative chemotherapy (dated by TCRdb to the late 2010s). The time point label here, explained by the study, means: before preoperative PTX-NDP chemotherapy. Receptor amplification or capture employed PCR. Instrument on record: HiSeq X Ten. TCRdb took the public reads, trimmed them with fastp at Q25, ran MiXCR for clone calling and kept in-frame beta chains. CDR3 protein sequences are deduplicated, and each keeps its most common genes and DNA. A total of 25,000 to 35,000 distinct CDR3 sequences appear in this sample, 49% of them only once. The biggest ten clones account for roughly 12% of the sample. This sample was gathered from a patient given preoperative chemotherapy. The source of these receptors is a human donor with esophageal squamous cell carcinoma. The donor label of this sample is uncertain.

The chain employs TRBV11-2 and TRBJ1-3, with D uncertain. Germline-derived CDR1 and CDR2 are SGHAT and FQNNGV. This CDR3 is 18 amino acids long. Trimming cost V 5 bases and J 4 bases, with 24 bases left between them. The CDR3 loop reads CASSTNYGGIVGGNTIYF. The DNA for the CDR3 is TGTGCCAGCAGCACAAATTACGGAGGGATAGTAGGAGGAAACACCATATATTTT.

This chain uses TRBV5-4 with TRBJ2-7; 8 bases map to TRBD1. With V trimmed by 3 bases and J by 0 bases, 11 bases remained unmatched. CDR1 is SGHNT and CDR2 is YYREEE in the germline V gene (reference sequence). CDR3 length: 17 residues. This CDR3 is CASSSFGQGLTSYEQYF. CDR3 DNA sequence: TGTGCCAGCAGCTCCTTCGGACAGGGATTAACCTCCTACGAGCAGTACTTC.

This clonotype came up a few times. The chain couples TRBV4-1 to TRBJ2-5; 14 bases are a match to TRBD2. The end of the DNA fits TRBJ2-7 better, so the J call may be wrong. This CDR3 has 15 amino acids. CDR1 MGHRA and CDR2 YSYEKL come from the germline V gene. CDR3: CASSFGTSGSYEQYF. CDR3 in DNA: TGCGCCAGCAGCTTTGGGACTAGCGGGAGCTACGAGCAGTACTTC.

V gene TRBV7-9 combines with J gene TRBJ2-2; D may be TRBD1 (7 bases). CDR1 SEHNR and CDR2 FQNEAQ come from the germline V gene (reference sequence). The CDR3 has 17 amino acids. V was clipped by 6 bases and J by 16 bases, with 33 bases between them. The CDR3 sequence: CASSQSGGTVSTGKQFF. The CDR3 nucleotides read TGTGCCAGCAGTCAAAGTGGCGGGACAGTGAGCACCGGGAAGCAGTTTTTT.

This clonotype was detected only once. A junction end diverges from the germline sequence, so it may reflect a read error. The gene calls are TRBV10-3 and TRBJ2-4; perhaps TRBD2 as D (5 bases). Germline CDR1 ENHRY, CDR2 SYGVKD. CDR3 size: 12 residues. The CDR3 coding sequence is TGTGCCGGGCTGGGAGCCAAAGACACGCAGTATTTC. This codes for CAGLGAKDTQYF.

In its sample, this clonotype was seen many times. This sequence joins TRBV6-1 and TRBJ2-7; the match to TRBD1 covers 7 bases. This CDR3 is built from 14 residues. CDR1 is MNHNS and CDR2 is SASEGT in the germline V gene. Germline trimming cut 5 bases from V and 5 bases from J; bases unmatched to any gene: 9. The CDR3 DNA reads TGTGCCAGCAGTCGACGACAGGGAAGGGACGAGCAGTACTTC. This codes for CASSRRQGRDEQYF.

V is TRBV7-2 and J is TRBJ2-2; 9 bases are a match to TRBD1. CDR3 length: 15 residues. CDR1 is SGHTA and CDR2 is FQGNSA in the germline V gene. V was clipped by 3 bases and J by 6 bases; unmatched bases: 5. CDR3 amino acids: CASSLGQGRSGELFF. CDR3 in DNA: TGTGCCAGCAGCTTGGGACAGGGCAGATCCGGGGAGCTGTTTTTT.

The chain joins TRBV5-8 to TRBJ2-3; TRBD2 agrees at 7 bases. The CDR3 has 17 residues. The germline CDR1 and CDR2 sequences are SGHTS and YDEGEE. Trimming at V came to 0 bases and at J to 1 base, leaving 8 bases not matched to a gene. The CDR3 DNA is TGTGCCAGCAGCTTGGTGGCTAGCGGAGTGGGCACAGATACGCAGTATTTT. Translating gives CASSLVASGVGTDTQYF. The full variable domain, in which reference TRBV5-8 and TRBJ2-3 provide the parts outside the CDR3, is EAGVTQSPTHLIKTRGQQATLRCSPISGHTSVYWYQQALGLGLQFLLWYDEGEERNRGNFPPRFSGRQFPNYSSELNVNALELEDSALYLCASSLVASGVGTDTQYFGPGTRLTVL.

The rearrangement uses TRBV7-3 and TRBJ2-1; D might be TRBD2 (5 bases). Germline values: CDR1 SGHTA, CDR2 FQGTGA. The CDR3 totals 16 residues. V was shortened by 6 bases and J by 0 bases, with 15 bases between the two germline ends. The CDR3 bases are TGTGCCAGCAGAAACATACCGGGAAACTCCTACAATGAGCAGTTCTTC. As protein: CASRNIPGNSYNEQFF.